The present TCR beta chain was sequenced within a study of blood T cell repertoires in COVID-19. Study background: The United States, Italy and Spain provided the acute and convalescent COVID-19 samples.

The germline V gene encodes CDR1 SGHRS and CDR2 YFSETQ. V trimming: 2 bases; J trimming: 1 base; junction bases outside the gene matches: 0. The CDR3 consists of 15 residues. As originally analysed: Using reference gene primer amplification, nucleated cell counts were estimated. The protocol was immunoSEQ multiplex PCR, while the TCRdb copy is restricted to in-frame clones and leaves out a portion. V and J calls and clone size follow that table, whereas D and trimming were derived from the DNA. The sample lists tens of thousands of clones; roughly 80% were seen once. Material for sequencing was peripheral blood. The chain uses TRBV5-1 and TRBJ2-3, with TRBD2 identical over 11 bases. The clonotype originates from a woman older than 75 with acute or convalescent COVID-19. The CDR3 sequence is CASSLLAGGTDTQYF. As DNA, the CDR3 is TGCGCCAGCAGCTTACTAGCGGGAGGCACAGATACGCAGTATTTT. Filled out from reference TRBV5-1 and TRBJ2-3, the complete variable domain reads KAGVTQTPRYLIKTRGQQVTLSCSPISGHRSVSWYQQTPGQGLQFLFEYFSETQRNKGNFPGRFSGRQFSNSRSEMNVSTLELGDSALYLCASSLLAGGTDTQYFGPGTRLTVL.